This T cell receptor beta chain was found in a study of shared clonotypes between healthy human individuals. The CDR3 is made up of 12 amino acids. V lost 2 bases and J lost 4, with 3 bases in between. Germline lookup yields CDR1 MNHNY and CDR2 SVGAGI (reference sequence). This table comes from immunoSEQ multiplex PCR, and its TCRdb copy is limited to in-frame clones, with some not included. This table holds some 2,500,000 clones, around 93% found once. The chain employs TRBV6-6 and TRBJ1-5; unclear D gene. The sequenced material came from naive CD4+ T cells from PBMCs. Sample subset: CD45RA+ positively selected. The sequence came from a man aged 18 to 29 in good health. Some clones in this sample may be carry-over from other donors' samples. The DNA of the CDR3 is TGTGCCAGCAGTTACGAGAATCAGCCCCAGCATTTT. This sequence encodes CASSYENQPQHF.